This is a list of T cell receptor beta chains from one sample in a study of T-cell reconstitution after alpha-beta-depleted transplantation in children. TCRdb used MiXCR to reprocess the PCR reads, holding one entry per CDR3 protein. The sample comprises about 420,000 distinct CDR3 sequences, about a sixth of which are singletons, and around 30% rests with the top ten. The source material was PBMCs, mostly from graft donor cells, sampled 360 days after TCRalphabeta/CD19-depleted stem cell transplant. The receptors here all came from a boy younger than two who had a stem cell transplant for Wiskott-Aldrich syndrome, so the T cells may come from the graft donor. Each CDR3 is given with its conserved first and last residue. The D gene is left open where the match is weak. Size is stated for part of the rows, as once, few or many counts, or as a class when the clone is expanded.

>TRBV12-3/TRBV12-4|TRBJ2-3|NA|few
CASSLGYSYTDTQYF
TGTGCCAGCAGTTTAGGGTACAGTTACACAGATACGCAGTATTTT
>TRBV3-1|TRBJ2-1|NA|NA
CASSRHGDRSYNEQFF
TGTGCCAGCAGCCGGCATGGGGACCGGAGTTACAATGAGCAGTTCTTC
>TRBV10-3|TRBJ2-7|NA|few
CAISEAGYEQYF
TGTGCCATCAGTGAGGCAGGGTACGAGCAGTACTTC
>TRBV7-6|TRBJ1-2|NA|NA
CASSSHRIPSTF
TGTGCCAGCAGCTCCCACAGGATCCCCTCCACCTTC
>TRBV5-1|TRBJ2-7|TRBD1|NA
CASSLEPLGTGRREQYF
TGCGCCAGCAGCTTGGAACCTTTAGGGACAGGCAGAAGGGAGCAGTACTTC
>TRBV20-1|TRBJ1-2|TRBD1|few
CSARRTGGYYGYTF
TGCAGTGCCCGGAGGACAGGGGGATACTATGGCTACACCTTC
>TRBV20-1|TRBJ2-7|NA|few
CSAHRLVFYEQYF
TGCAGTGCTCACCGACTAGTCTTCTACGAGCAGTACTTC
>TRBV7-2|TRBJ2-1|NA|NA
CASSLVGGAIIF
TGTGCCAGCAGCTTGGTGGGGGGGGCGATTATCTTC
>TRBV5-5|TRBJ2-1|NA|NA
CASSLIPGRGIYNEQFF
TGTGCCAGCAGCTTGATCCCGGGAAGGGGGATTTACAATGAGCAGTTCTTC
>TRBV5-1|TRBJ2-4|NA|NA
CASSPPGSKNIQYF
TGCGCCAGCAGCCCCCCAGGGTCCAAAAACATTCAGTACTTC
>TRBV7-8|TRBJ2-3|NA|NA
CASSPFRVGTDTQYF
TGTGCCAGCAGCCCTTTCAGAGTTGGCACAGATACGCAGTATTTT
>TRBV20-1|TRBJ2-1|NA|NA
CSATGRHYNEQFF
TGCAGTGCTACCGGGAGACATTACAATGAGCAGTTCTTC
>TRBV24-1|TRBJ2-2|TRBD1|many
CATSPPGGRPNTGELFF
TGTGCCACCAGTCCCCCAGGGGGCAGGCCGAACACCGGGGAGCTGTTTTTT
>TRBV29-1|TRBJ1-4|NA|few
CSVVLGPATNEKLFF
TGCAGCGTTGTACTAGGACCTGCAACTAATGAAAAACTGTTTTTT
>TRBV13|TRBJ2-5|TRBD2|NA
CASSKAGARETQYF
TGTGCCAGCAGCAAAGCGGGGGCTCGGGAGACCCAGTACTTC
>TRBV20-1|TRBJ2-1|TRBD2|NA
CSACRGGDYNEQFF
TGCAGTGCTTGCCGCGGGGGGGATTACAATGAGCAGTTCTTC
>TRBV12-3/TRBV12-4|TRBJ2-3|TRBD2|many
CASSLGGGTDTQYF
TGTGCCAGCAGTTTAGGGGGGGGTACAGATACGCAGTATTTT
>TRBV5-1|TRBJ1-5|TRBD1|NA
CASSWTGDQPQHF
TGCGCCAGCAGCTGGACAGGGGATCAGCCCCAGCATTTT
>TRBV12-3/TRBV12-4|TRBJ2-3|NA|many
CASFQQRDTQYF
TGTGCCAGCTTCCAACAACGGGATACGCAGTATTTT
>TRBV5-5|TRBJ2-7|NA|few
CASSLLDRIYEQYF
TGTGCCAGCAGCTTGTTAGACCGCATATACGAGCAGTACTTC
>TRBV6-1|TRBJ2-2|TRBD1|NA
CASRNPGQLNTGELFF
TGTGCCAGCAGAAACCCGGGACAGCTGAACACCGGGGAGCTGTTTTTT
>TRBV10-3|TRBJ2-1|TRBD2|few
CAISESPPLAGYNEQFF
TGTGCCATCAGTGAGTCGCCCCCCTTAGCGGGGTACAATGAGCAGTTCTTC
>TRBV2|TRBJ2-5|TRBD1|NA
CASRDRDGTQYF
TGTGCCAGCAGAGACAGGGACGGGACCCAGTACTTC
>TRBV27|TRBJ2-7|TRBD2|NA
CASSLSTGWAGGYEQYF
TGTGCCAGCAGTTTATCGACTGGTTGGGCGGGAGGTTACGAGCAGTACTTC
>TRBV29-1|TRBJ2-5|NA|NA
CSVRQQETQYF
TGCAGCGTTAGACAGCAAGAGACCCAGTACTTC
>TRBV5-1|TRBJ2-2|NA|few
CASSNMWGVTGELFF
TGCGCCAGCAGCAATATGTGGGGCGTCACCGGGGAGCTGTTTTTT
>TRBV21-1|TRBJ2-5|NA|few
CASSKGPPGQQETQYF
TGTGCCAGCAGCAAAGGGCCCCCGGGACAGCAAGAGACCCAGTACTTC
>TRBV20-1|TRBJ2-4|NA|many
CSARDTSWDIQYF
TGCAGTGCTAGAGATACTAGCTGGGACATTCAGTACTTC
>TRBV5-1|TRBJ2-6|TRBD2|NA
CASSQPGGWTSGANVLTF
TGCGCCAGCAGCCAACCCGGGGGGTGGACCTCTGGGGCCAACGTCCTGACTTTC
>TRBV20-1|TRBJ2-2|NA|few
CSARGLGLNTGELFF
TGCAGTGCTAGAGGCCTCGGACTTAACACCGGGGAGCTGTTTTTT
>TRBV10-2|TRBJ2-3|NA|NA
CASSEGLGSLTDTQYF
TGCGCCAGCAGTGAGGGACTTGGGAGTCTCACAGATACGCAGTATTTT
>TRBV12-3/TRBV12-4|TRBJ2-7|NA|NA
CASSPPLANFYEQYF
TGTGCCAGCAGCCCCCCATTGGCAAACTTCTACGAGCAGTACTTC
>TRBV29-1|TRBJ2-1|TRBD2|NA
CSVEDRGASGSQSSYNEQFF
TGCAGCGTTGAAGATCGGGGAGCGAGCGGGAGTCAGAGCTCCTACAATGAGCAGTTCTTC
>TRBV12-3/TRBV12-4|TRBJ2-5|NA|few
CASSLGLAQTQETQYF
TGTGCCAGCAGTTTAGGGCTAGCGCAGACCCAAGAGACCCAGTACTTC
>TRBV15|TRBJ2-7|NA|NA
CATSRDKGPRGEQYF
TGTGCCACCAGCAGAGATAAGGGCCCCAGGGGAGAGCAGTACTTC
>TRBV6-5|TRBJ2-5|TRBD2|NA
CASSYLAGKETQYF
TGTGCCAGCAGTTACCTAGCGGGAAAAGAGACCCAGTACTTC
>TRBV6-5|TRBJ2-3|TRBD2|NA
CASSYWTSGSTDTQYF
TGTGCCAGCAGTTACTGGACTAGCGGGAGCACAGATACGCAGTATTTT
>TRBV29-1|TRBJ2-5|NA|few
CSVEKEPGRVETQYF
TGCAGCGTTGAAAAGGAACCGGGAAGGGTGGAGACCCAGTACTTC
>TRBV12-3/TRBV12-4|TRBJ2-3|NA|many
CASSPASGHYRGDTQYF
TGTGCCAGCAGTCCAGCCTCGGGACATTACCGGGGAGATACGCAGTATTTT
>TRBV7-9|TRBJ2-3|TRBD2|many
CASSLLAGDTDTQYF
TGTGCCAGCAGCTTACTAGCGGGGGACACAGATACGCAGTATTTT
>TRBV5-1|TRBJ1-2|NA|NA
CASSQDSRPYGYTF
TGCGCCAGCAGCCAGGACAGCCGCCCCTATGGCTACACCTTC
>TRBV5-1|TRBJ2-5|NA|NA
CASSPGLTQETQYF
TGCGCCAGCAGCCCGGGACTTACACAAGAGACCCAGTACTTC
>TRBV29-1|TRBJ1-2|TRBD1|few
CSVGGGAVRYPTLGYGYTF
TGCAGCGTTGGAGGGGGCGCGGTCAGGTACCCCACCCTGGGCTATGGCTACACCTTC
>TRBV29-1|TRBJ2-6|NA|few
CSVEPGQGANVLTF
TGCAGCGTTGAACCCGGGCAGGGGGCCAACGTCCTGACTTTC
>TRBV9|TRBJ2-2|TRBD1|NA
CASSPRQGAGRGTGELFF
TGTGCCAGCAGCCCCCGACAGGGGGCGGGGAGGGGCACCGGGGAGCTGTTTTTT